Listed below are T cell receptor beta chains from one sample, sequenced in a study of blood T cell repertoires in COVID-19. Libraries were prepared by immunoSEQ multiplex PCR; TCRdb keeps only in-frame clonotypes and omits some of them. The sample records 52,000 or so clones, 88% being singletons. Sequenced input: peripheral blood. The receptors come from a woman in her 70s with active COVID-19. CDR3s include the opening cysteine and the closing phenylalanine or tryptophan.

cdr3_aa: CASVRAEGSNEQFF; j_call: TRBJ2-1; v_call: TRBV2
cdr3_aa: CASSPSSDTGELFF; j_call: TRBJ2-2; v_call: TRBV5-1
cdr3_aa: CASAGLAGVSSYEQYF; j_call: TRBJ2-7; v_call: TRBV2
cdr3_aa: CASSRGDRATQPQHF; j_call: TRBJ1-5; v_call: TRBV19
cdr3_aa: CASSRRPAGEVGSYNEQFF; j_call: TRBJ2-1; v_call: TRBV7-8
cdr3_aa: CASSQAGVQEKLFF; j_call: TRBJ1-4; v_call: TRBV7-9
cdr3_aa: CASSLTRVTYEQYF; j_call: TRBJ2-7; v_call: TRBV28
cdr3_aa: CASNGGVNTEAFF; j_call: TRBJ1-1; v_call: TRBV6-5
cdr3_aa: CASSKAGGPSTQYF; j_call: TRBJ2-3; v_call: TRBV19
cdr3_aa: CAYEGQGYEQYF; j_call: TRBJ2-7; v_call: TRBV30
cdr3_aa: CASSPPGQLYTDTQYF; j_call: TRBJ2-3; v_call: TRBV5-1